This is a list of T cell receptor beta chains from one sample in a study of blood T cell repertoires in COVID-19. TCRdb keeps only in-frame clones here, not all; method: immunoSEQ multiplex PCR. The sample has 200,000 to 250,000 clones; more than 75% are singletons. Sequencing was performed on peripheral blood. The receptors were gathered from a young woman who had recovered from COVID-19. CDR3s include the opening cysteine and the closing phenylalanine or tryptophan. The D gene is left open where the match is weak. Clone size appears in some rows only: once, few, many, or a class for an expanded clone.

cdr3_aa cdr3_nt d_call j_call v_call clone_size
CASSLDYSSSPLHF TGCGCCAGCAGCTTGGACTATTCTTCCTCACCCCTCCACTTT - TRBJ1-6 TRBV5-1 -
CASSQDGGQGQRETQYF TGCGCCAGCAGCCAAGATGGAGGACAGGGCCAACGAGAGACCCAGTACTTC TRBD1 TRBJ2-5 TRBV4-1 -
CAITGQASGNTIYF TGTGCCATCACAGGACAGGCCTCTGGAAACACCATATATTTT TRBD1 TRBJ1-3 TRBV10-3 -
CASSLTSGGLYEQYF TGCGCCAGCAGTTTGACTAGCGGGGGACTCTACGAGCAGTACTTC TRBD2 TRBJ2-7 TRBV5-1 -
CASSLEGAGVNDNSPLHF TGTGCCAGCAGCTTAGAGGGTGCAGGGGTTAACGATAATTCACCCCTCCACTTT - TRBJ1-6 TRBV7-9 -
CASSQGTSGGQGTQYF TGTGCCAGCAGCCAAGGGACTAGCGGGGGCCAGGGGACGCAGTATTTT TRBD2 TRBJ2-3 TRBV5-4 -
CASSLAPGTFTDTIYF TGTGCCAGCAGCTTAGCGCCAGGCACATTCACCGACACCATATATTTT - TRBJ1-3 TRBV7-7 -
CAISTQGVGEQYF TGTGCCATCAGTACACAGGGAGTGGGTGAGCAGTACTTC - TRBJ2-7 TRBV10-3 -
CASSPKRTGQFF TGTGCCAGCAGCCCGAAGAGGACAGGGCAGTTCTTC TRBD1 TRBJ2-1 TRBV7-2 -
CASGLRLAATNTGELFF TGTGCTAGTGGTTTACGACTAGCGGCTACGAACACCGGGGAGCTGTTTTTT TRBD2 TRBJ2-2 TRBV12-5 -
CASSPDQRDTQYF TGTGCCAGCTCGCCCGACCAGCGCGATACGCAGTATTTT - TRBJ2-3 TRBV18 -
CASGPDSSGTGELFF TGTGCTAGTGGTCCCGACAGCTCGGGCACCGGGGAGCTGTTTTTT - TRBJ2-2 TRBV12-5 -
CASSLWGVRAAKNEQFF TGTGCCAGCAGCTTATGGGGTGTGAGGGCGGCTAAGAATGAGCAGTTCTTC - TRBJ2-1 TRBV5-6 -
CAPRRTVSYEQYF TGTGCCCCTAGGAGGACTGTATCCTACGAGCAGTACTTC - TRBJ2-7 TRBV3-1/TRBV3-2 -
CASSHVHREKLFF TGCGCCAGCAGCCACGTCCACAGGGAAAAACTGTTTTTT - TRBJ1-4 TRBV4-3 -
CASSLGGIEAFF TGTGCCAGCAGCTTAGGCGGCATTGAAGCTTTCTTT - TRBJ1-1 TRBV11-1 -
CASSQDLGTSLEQFF TGCGCCAGCAGCCAAGATCTTGGGACATCGCTAGAGCAGTTCTTC - TRBJ2-1 TRBV4-1 -
CASTPGQGNNEQFF TGTGCCAGCACCCCCGGACAGGGCAACAATGAGCAGTTCTTC TRBD1 TRBJ2-1 TRBV9 -
CASSHGGKDF TGTGCCAGCAGCCATGGGGGGAAGGATTTT - TRBJ2-3 TRBV11-2 -
CASSWNRDSSNQPQHF TGTGCCAGCAGCTGGAACCGGGACAGTAGCAATCAGCCCCAGCATTTT TRBD1 TRBJ1-5 TRBV5-8 -
CASSPRQGRYNEQFF TGCGCCAGCAGCCCTAGGCAGGGGCGGTACAATGAGCAGTTCTTC - TRBJ2-1 TRBV5-1 -
CASNRRDLANYGYTF TGTGCCAGCAACCGCAGGGATTTAGCTAACTATGGCTACACCTTC - TRBJ1-2 TRBV2 -
CATSEHGQGDMNTEAFF TGTGCCACCAGTGAACACGGACAGGGAGACATGAACACTGAAGCTTTCTTT TRBD1 TRBJ1-1 TRBV24-1 -
CASSNRVHEQFF TGTGCCAGCAGTAACAGGGTCCATGAGCAGTTCTTC - TRBJ2-1 TRBV6-2/TRBV6-3 -
CASSATGTSQPQYF TGTGCCAGCAGCGCGACCGGGACATCCCAGCCGCAGTACTTC - TRBJ2-7 TRBV9 -
CASSPTGSGNYGYTF TGTGCCAGCAGCCCGACGGGCTCGGGGAACTATGGCTACACCTTC - TRBJ1-2 TRBV11-2 -
CASSLRGASSYEQYF TGTGCCAGCAGTCTGAGAGGTGCTAGCTCCTACGAGCAGTACTTC - TRBJ2-7 TRBV3-1/TRBV3-2 few
CASSTETGRGTNYGYTF TGTGCCAGCAGCACGGAAACGGGCAGGGGGACTAACTATGGCTACACCTTC - TRBJ1-2 TRBV21-1 -
CASSVWTGAAPSNQPQHF TGTGCCAGCAGTGTTTGGACAGGGGCAGCCCCTAGCAATCAGCCCCAGCATTTT TRBD1 TRBJ1-5 TRBV2 -
CASSQDGDSNTEAFF TGCGCCAGCAGCCAAGATGGGGACAGCAACACTGAAGCTTTCTTT TRBD1 TRBJ1-1 TRBV4-3 few
CASSSGTSGGGETQYF TGTGCCAGCAGCTCAGGGACTAGCGGGGGAGGTGAGACCCAGTACTTC TRBD2 TRBJ2-5 TRBV7-2 -
CASSFPIAGGLEQYF TGTGCCAGCAGCTTTCCTATAGCGGGGGGGCTCGAGCAGTACTTC TRBD2 TRBJ2-7 TRBV7-8 few
CASSRAGGTRNTGELFF TGTGCCAGTAGTCGGGCGGGGGGAACTAGGAACACCGGGGAGCTGTTTTTT TRBD2 TRBJ2-2 TRBV19 -
CASEEAPGGDTQYF TGTGCCAGCGAAGAGGCCCCTGGTGGAGATACGCAGTATTTT - TRBJ2-3 TRBV27 -
CASSLRDGQGGSNQPQHF TGTGCCAGCAGTTTAAGGGACGGACAGGGGGGGAGCAATCAGCCCCAGCATTTT TRBD1 TRBJ1-5 TRBV28 few
CASSLPVGLAENTGELFF TGTGCCAGCAGCCTCCCCGTTGGGCTAGCGGAGAACACCGGGGAGCTGTTTTTT TRBD2 TRBJ2-2 TRBV7-9 -
CASSLNRIDNQPQHF TGTGCCAGCAGCTTAAACCGTATAGACAATCAGCCCCAGCATTTT - TRBJ1-5 TRBV7-8 many
CASSRYTGFTEAFF TGTGCCAGCTCACGTTATACAGGGTTCACTGAAGCTTTCTTT - TRBJ1-1 TRBV18 -
CASSLSGDRSYEQYF TGTGCCAGCAGTTTATCGGGCGACAGATCCTACGAGCAGTACTTC - TRBJ2-7 TRBV28 -
CASSPRGSGGLYNEQFF TGTGCCAGCAGCCCGCGGGGTAGCGGGGGGCTCTACAATGAGCAGTTCTTC TRBD2 TRBJ2-1 TRBV9 once
CASSRGQLIEKLFF TGTGCCAGCAGCCGTGGACAGTTAATTGAAAAACTGTTTTTT - TRBJ1-4 TRBV14 -
CASSLARATSYGYTF TGTGCCAGCAGCTTAGCCAGGGCAACGTCCTATGGCTACACCTTC - TRBJ1-2 TRBV7-2 -
CASSLDSYYEQYF TGTGCCAGCAGCTTGGACAGCTACTACGAGCAGTACTTC - TRBJ2-7 TRBV7-9 -
CAQGGPGQFF TGTGCCCAGGGGGGACCGGGGCAGTTCTTC - TRBJ2-1 TRBV30 -
CASSTDRTQETQYF TGTGCCAGTAGTACCGACAGGACCCAAGAGACCCAGTACTTC - TRBJ2-5 TRBV19 -
CASRPSHRSNTGELFF TGTGCCAGTAGACCCTCTCACAGGAGTAACACCGGGGAGCTGTTTTTT - TRBJ2-2 TRBV19 -